Described below is a single TCR beta chain sequence and its context. The data originate from a study of T cell repertoires in ileal Crohn's disease. V was cut by 5 bases and J by 3 bases, with 16 bases left in between. The CDR3 loop spans 15 amino acids. Germline V CDR1 and CDR2: MNHEY, SVGAGI. The data were produced by immunoSEQ multiplex PCR, yet TCRdb's version contains in-frame clones alone and is incomplete. Here the sample spans 11,000 to 15,000 clones, around four fifths being singletons. The sequence was obtained from an adult with Crohn's disease. This rearrangement joins TRBV6-5 to TRBJ1-2; D is perhaps TRBD1 (6 bases). The source material was ileal tissue. In DNA, the CDR3 is TGTGCCAGCAGTCCCCGGGGCAGGGGAGACTATGGCTACACCTTC. This translates into CASSPRGRGDYGYTF.